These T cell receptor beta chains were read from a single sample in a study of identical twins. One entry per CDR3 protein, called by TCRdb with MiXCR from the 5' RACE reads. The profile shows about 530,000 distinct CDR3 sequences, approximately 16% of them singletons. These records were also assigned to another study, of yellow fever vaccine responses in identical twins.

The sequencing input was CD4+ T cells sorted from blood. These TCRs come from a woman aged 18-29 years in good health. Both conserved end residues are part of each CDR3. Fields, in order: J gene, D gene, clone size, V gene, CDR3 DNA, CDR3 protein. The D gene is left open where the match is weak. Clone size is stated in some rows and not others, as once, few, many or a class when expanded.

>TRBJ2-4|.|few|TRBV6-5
TGTGCCAGCAGTTACTCGATTGGGGCAGGGCTGGGAGCCAAAAACATTCAGTACTTC
CASSYSIGAGLGAKNIQYF
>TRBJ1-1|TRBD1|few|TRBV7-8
TGTGCCAGCAGCTTAGTGGGGACAGGGGTGGACACTGAAGCTTTCTTT
CASSLVGTGVDTEAFF
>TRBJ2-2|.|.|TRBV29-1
TGCAGCGCCCAAGGGGATGCGGAGCTGTTTTTT
CSAQGDAELFF
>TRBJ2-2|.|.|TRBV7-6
TGTGCCACCGGGACAAACACCGGGGAGCTGTTTTTT
CATGTNTGELFF
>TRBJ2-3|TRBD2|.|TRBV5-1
TGCGCCAGCAGCCCCGGACTAGCCCGTAGCACAGATACGCAGTATTTT
CASSPGLARSTDTQYF
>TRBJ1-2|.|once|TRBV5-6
TGTGCCAGCAGATCTACAGGGAGGTCAGGTGGCTACACCTTC
CASRSTGRSGGYTF
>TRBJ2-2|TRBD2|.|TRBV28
TGTGCCAGCAGTCCATATCGGACTAGCGGGAGGCAGGGGGAGCTGTTTTTT
CASSPYRTSGRQGELFF
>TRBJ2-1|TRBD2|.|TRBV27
TGTGCCAGCAGCCCACTCCGACTAGCGGGCTACAATGAGCAGTTCTTC
CASSPLRLAGYNEQFF
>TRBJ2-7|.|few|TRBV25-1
TGTGCCAGCAGTGGTGACAGGTTTGAGCAGTACTTC
CASSGDRFEQYF
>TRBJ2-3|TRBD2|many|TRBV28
TGTGCCAGCAGTTTGAGTAGCGGGGGGGCGGCCGCAGATACGCAGTATTTT
CASSLSSGGAAADTQYF
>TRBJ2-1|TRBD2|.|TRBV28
TGTGCCAGCAGTCCCGGGACTAGCGGGGGGTTATACAATGAGCAGTTCTTC
CASSPGTSGGLYNEQFF
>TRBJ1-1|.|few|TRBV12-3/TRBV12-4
TGTGCCAGCGGACGGACAATGAACACTGAAGCTTTCTTT
CASGRTMNTEAFF
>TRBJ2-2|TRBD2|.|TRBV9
TGTGCCAGCAGCGTAGCCGGGACTACCGGGACCGGGGAGCTGTTTTTT
CASSVAGTTGTGELFF
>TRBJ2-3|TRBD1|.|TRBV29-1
TGCAGCGAGAGAGACAGGGGAGCAGATACGCAGTATTTT
CSERDRGADTQYF
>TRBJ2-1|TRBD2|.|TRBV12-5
TGTGCTAGTGCCATTCTAGCGGGAGCCTCCTACAATGAGCAGTTCTTC
CASAILAGASYNEQFF
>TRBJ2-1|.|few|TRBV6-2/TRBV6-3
TGTGCCAGCAGCTCCGGGAGAAACTCCTACAATGAGCAGTTCTTC
CASSSGRNSYNEQFF
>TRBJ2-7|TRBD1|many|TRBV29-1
TGCAGCGTTGAGAAGTCGACAGGGGAGAGCTCCTACGAGCAGTACTTC
CSVEKSTGESSYEQYF
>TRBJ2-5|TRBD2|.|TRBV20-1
TGCAGTGCAAGCCCGGGACTATCTCAAGAGACCCAGTACTTC
CSASPGLSQETQYF
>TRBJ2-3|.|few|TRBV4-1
TGCGCCAGCAGCCAAGATTGGGCAGGGGCAATTAGCACAGATACGCAGTATTTT
CASSQDWAGAISTDTQYF
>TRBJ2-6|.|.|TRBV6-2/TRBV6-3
TGTGCCAGCAGTAAGGACAGTTCGGGGGCCAACGTCCTGACTTTC
CASSKDSSGANVLTF
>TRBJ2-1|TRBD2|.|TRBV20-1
TGCAGTGCTAGAATAGCGGGGGCCCCTTTCGAGCAGTTCTTC
CSARIAGAPFEQFF
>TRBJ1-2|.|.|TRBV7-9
TGTGCCAGCCCTAAGAGGGGTTTCGATGGCTACACCTTC
CASPKRGFDGYTF
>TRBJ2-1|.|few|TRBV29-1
TGCAGCGTTGAATCGTGGCGATCTGAGCAGTTCTTC
CSVESWRSEQFF
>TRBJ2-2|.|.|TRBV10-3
TGTGCCATCAGGCGCCTCAAGAACACCGGGGAGCTGTTTTTT
CAIRRLKNTGELFF
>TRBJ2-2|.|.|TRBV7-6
TGTGCCAGCAGCCCTCGGACATACCCGAACACCGGGGAGCTGTTTTTT
CASSPRTYPNTGELFF
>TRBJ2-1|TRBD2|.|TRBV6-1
TGTGCCAGCAGACCCGGACTAGCGGTAAACAATGAGCAGTTCTTC
CASRPGLAVNNEQFF
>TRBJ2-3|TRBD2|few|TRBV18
TGTGCCAGCTCACCTTTGCTAAGCGGGAGAGCAGATACGCAGTATTTT
CASSPLLSGRADTQYF
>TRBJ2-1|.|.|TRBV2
TGTGCCAGCAAGGGCGGTGAGCAGTTCTTC
CASKGGEQFF
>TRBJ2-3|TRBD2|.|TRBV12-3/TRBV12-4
TGTGCCAGCAGTTTAGAGGGAGCGGGGAGCACAGATACGCAGTATTTT
CASSLEGAGSTDTQYF
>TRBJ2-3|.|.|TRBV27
TGTGCCAGCAGTTTATCCCGTGGGAGAGATACGCAGTATTTT
CASSLSRGRDTQYF
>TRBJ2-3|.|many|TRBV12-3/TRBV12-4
TGTGCCAGCAGTTTAAGGGCCCTAGATACGCAGTATTTT
CASSLRALDTQYF
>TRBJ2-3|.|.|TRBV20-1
TGCAGTGCCCCGTTGTGGGATACGCAGTATTTT
CSAPLWDTQYF
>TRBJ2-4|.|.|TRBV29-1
TGCAGCGTTGAAGCGGGGTACAAAAACATTCAGTACTTC
CSVEAGYKNIQYF
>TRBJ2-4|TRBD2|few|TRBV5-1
TGCGCCAGCAGCACCCGGGGGGAAGCCAAAAACATTCAGTACTTC
CASSTRGEAKNIQYF
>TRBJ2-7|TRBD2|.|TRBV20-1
TGCAGTGCGGGGACTAGCGGAAGAGTGTACGAGCAGTACTTC
CSAGTSGRVYEQYF
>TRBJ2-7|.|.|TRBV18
TGTGCCAGCTCACCACAGGACGAGCAGTACTTC
CASSPQDEQYF
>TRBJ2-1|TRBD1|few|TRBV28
TGTGCCAGCAGAGGGACAGGGGACAATGAGCAGTTCTTC
CASRGTGDNEQFF
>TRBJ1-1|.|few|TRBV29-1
TGCAGCGTTCGCCCCGAGGGCGCCACCCCTGATGCTTTCTTT
CSVRPEGATPDAFF
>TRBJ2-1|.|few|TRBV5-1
TGCGCCAGCAGCTATTCAGCGGGCTCACGCTACAATGAGCAGTTCTTC
CASSYSAGSRYNEQFF
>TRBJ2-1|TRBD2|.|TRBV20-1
TGCAGTGCTTCACACCAGTCGGGGGGAGTTGTGTATGAGCAGTTCTTC
CSASHQSGGVVYEQFF
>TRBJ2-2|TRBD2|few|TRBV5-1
TGCGCCAGCAGCTTTCCGGCGGGGGGGCGACGGAACACCGGGGAGCTGTTTTTT
CASSFPAGGRRNTGELFF
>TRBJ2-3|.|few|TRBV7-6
TGTGCCAGCAGCTCACCGGGGAAAACAGATACGCAGTATTTT
CASSSPGKTDTQYF
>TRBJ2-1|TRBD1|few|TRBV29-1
TGCAGCGTCGGGACAGGGTGGGGCGATGAGCAGTTCTTC
CSVGTGWGDEQFF
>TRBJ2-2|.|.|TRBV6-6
TGTGCCAGCAGTTACTCGGACGGGGAGCTGTTTTTT
CASSYSDGELFF
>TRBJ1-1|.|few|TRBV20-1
TGCAGTGTGTCGAGGGTGGCTGAAGCTTTCTTT
CSVSRVAEAFF
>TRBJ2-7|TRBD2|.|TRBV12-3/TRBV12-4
TGTGCCAGCAGTTCCTCTAGCGGCAGCTCCTACGAGCAGTACTTC
CASSSSSGSSYEQYF
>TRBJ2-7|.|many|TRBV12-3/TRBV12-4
TGTGCCAGCAGTTTAATGAGGATAGCCTACGAGCAGTACTTC
CASSLMRIAYEQYF
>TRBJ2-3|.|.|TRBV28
TGTGCCAGCACCTATCGGGATACGCAGTATTTT
CASTYRDTQYF
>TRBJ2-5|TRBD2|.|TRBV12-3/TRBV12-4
TGTGCCAGCACCTCGCTGGGGGGGAAGGAGACCCAGTACTTC
CASTSLGGKETQYF
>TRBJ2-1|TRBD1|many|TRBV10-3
TGTGCCACCGGGACAGGGGAGGGGTCCTACAATGAGCAGTTCTTC
CATGTGEGSYNEQFF
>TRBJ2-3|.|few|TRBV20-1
TGCAGTGCTAGATCCAATACAGATACGCAGTATTTT
CSARSNTDTQYF
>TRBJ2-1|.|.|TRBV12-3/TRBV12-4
TGTGCCTTCTGTTTGGCGGTCTACAGGCTATATACCTACAATGAGCAGTTCTTC
CAFCLAVYRLYTYNEQFF
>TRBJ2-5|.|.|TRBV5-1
TGCGCCAGCAGCTCACCCTTAGGCCGCCAAGAACAAGAGACCCAGTACTTC
CASSSPLGRQEQETQYF
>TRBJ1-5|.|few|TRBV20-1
TGCAGTGCTAGAGATCTCGTGGGAAATCAGCCCCAGCATTTT
CSARDLVGNQPQHF
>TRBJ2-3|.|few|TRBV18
TGTGCCAGCTCACCTGGCCTACGGCTTACCACAGATACGCAGTATTTT
CASSPGLRLTTDTQYF